Presented here are 23 T cell receptor beta chains from one specimen sequenced in a study of cytomegalovirus exposure and HLA in healthy donors. The study ran its PCR with 60 Vbeta and 13 Jbeta primers. Profiling relied on immunoSEQ multiplex PCR, and the TCRdb table lists in-frame clones only, not all of them. The repertoire consists of about 160,000 clones, with less than 90% occurring once and the leading ten covering approximately 2%. The sample comprised PBMCs. These receptors were obtained from a woman younger than 35 in good health and CMV-seronegative.

The chain joins TRBV7-2 to TRBJ2-7, with TRBD2 as a possible D gene (5 bases). V was shortened by 0 bases and J by 2 bases, with 14 bases between the two germline ends. The CDR3 is 16 residues long. CDR1 is SGHTA and CDR2 is FQGNSA in the germline V gene. CDR3 loop: CASSLATSLAPYEQYF. For the CDR3, the DNA is TGTGCCAGCAGCTTAGCGACCAGTCTAGCACCCTACGAGCAGTACTTC.

This chain joins TRBV6-1 and TRBJ2-1; the D is unclear. The CDR3 loop spans 15 amino acids. The ends were cut back, 5 bases at V and 0 bases at J, with 11 bases in the middle. Germline lookup yields CDR1 MNHNS and CDR2 SASEGT. The DNA of the CDR3 is TGTGCCAGCAGTACCCACTCTAGCTCCTACAATGAGCAGTTCTTC. This translates into CASSTHSSSYNEQFF.

This chain joins TRBV5-4 and TRBJ2-5, with 9 bases matching TRBD1. Losses at the gene ends were 3 bases for V and 5 bases for J; bases not matched to a gene: 5. CDR3 length: 14 residues. Germline CDR1 and CDR2: SGHNT and YYREEE (reference sequence). In nucleotides, the CDR3 is TGTGCCAGCAGCTCACAGGGGGCTGAGGAGACCCAGTACTTC. Translated: CASSSQGAEETQYF.

CDR3 sequence reads: CASSQVPGGYTF. The CDR3, as DNA: TGTGCCAGCAGTCAAGTCCCGGGGGGCTACACCTTC. The J gene is TRBJ1-2, the V gene TRBV6-1; D not certain. V shed 5 bases and J shed 8 bases, with 12 bases lying between them. In germline, CDR1 is MNHNS, CDR2 SASEGT. There are 12 residues in the CDR3.

This clone was seen only a few times. V and J are TRBV5-1 and TRBJ2-5; the D gene is possibly TRBD1 (6 bases). Trimming cost V 5 bases and J 5 bases, with 16 bases left between them. The CDR3 loop spans 14 amino acids. From germline, CDR1 is SGHRS and CDR2 YFSETQ. The CDR3 nucleotides are TGCGCCAGCAGACCCAGGGGACACAAGGAGACCCAGTACTTC. Its translation is CASRPRGHKETQYF. Full variable domain (missing parts from reference TRBV5-1 and TRBJ2-5): KAGVTQTPRYLIKTRGQQVTLSCSPISGHRSVSWYQQTPGQGLQFLFEYFSETQRNKGNFPGRFSGRQFSNSRSEMNVSTLELGDSALYLCASRPRGHKETQYFGPGTRLLVL.

The chain recombines TRBV6-1 with TRBJ1-5, with 7 positions matching TRBD1. Per the germline V gene, CDR1 is MNHNS and CDR2 is SASEGT. The CDR3 has 13 residues. The trim removed 8 bases at V and 3 bases at J, leaving 4 bases unmatched. The CDR3 reads CASSDRANQPQHF. The CDR3 coding sequence is TGTGCCAGCTCCGACAGGGCCAATCAGCCCCAGCATTTT.

V usage is TRBV18 and J usage is TRBJ1-1; TRBD1 is a possible D gene (5 bases). Germline values: CDR1 KGHSH, CDR2 LQKENI. V was trimmed by 0 bases and J by 0 bases, leaving 14 bases between them. CDR3 length: 17 amino acids. CDR3 DNA sequence: TGTGCCAGCTCACCACCTCGGGGCGGGGGAATGAACACTGAAGCTTTCTTT. Protein sequence: CASSPPRGGGMNTEAFF. The whole variable domain, filled in from reference TRBV18 and TRBJ1-1, reads NAGVMQNPRHLVRRRGQEARLRCSPMKGHSHVYWYRQLPEEGLKFMVYLQKENIIDESGMPKERFSAEFPKEGPSILRIQQVVRGDSAAYFCASSPPRGGGMNTEAFFGQGTRLTVV.

The chain employs TRBV19 and TRBJ1-6; weak D call: TRBD1 (5 bases). The V end was cut by 7 bases, the J end by 6 bases, with 16 bases between. The CDR3 spans 15 residues. Germline CDR1 reads LNHDA; CDR2 reads SQIVND (reference sequence). The CDR3 is CASTPGPGLNSPLHF. Written as DNA, the CDR3 is TGTGCCAGTACGCCGGGACCGGGACTTAATTCACCCCTCCACTTT.

The rearrangement joins TRBV5-8 to TRBJ1-1; 7 bases map to TRBD1. The junction had 7 bases not matched to a gene; V was cut back by 4 bases and J by 1 base. CDR1 is SGHTS, CDR2 YDEGEE, per germline. The CDR3 loop spans 15 amino acids. CDR3 in DNA: TGTGCCAGCAGCCATTACCAGGGGGGGAACACTGAAGCTTTCTTT. The encoded protein is CASSHYQGGNTEAFF. Combining the CDR3 with reference TRBV5-8 and TRBJ1-1 gives the whole variable domain EAGVTQSPTHLIKTRGQQATLRCSPISGHTSVYWYQQALGLGLQFLLWYDEGEERNRGNFPPRFSGRQFPNYSSELNVNALELEDSALYLCASSHYQGGNTEAFFGQGTRLTVV.

This clone occurred once. This chain joins TRBV18 and TRBJ2-3; D call uncertain. The germline V gene encodes CDR1 KGHSH and CDR2 LQKENI. The CDR3 extends over 14 amino acids. V was trimmed by 3 bases and J by 3 bases, leaving 10 bases between them. This CDR3 reads CASSPLVRTDTQYF. CDR3 nucleotides: TGTGCCAGCTCACCTTTGGTGAGGACAGATACGCAGTATTTT.

This chain links TRBV30 with TRBJ1-5; D perhaps matches TRBD1 (6 bases). The CDR3 runs 14 residues. Germline V gives CDR1 GTSNPN, CDR2 SVGIG (reference sequence). The germline V and J ends were trimmed by 1 base and 2 bases, with 9 bases remaining between them. In DNA form, the CDR3 reads TGTGCCTGGAGTGCAGGGGTAGGCAATCAGCCCCAGCATTTT. It encodes CAWSAGVGNQPQHF.

This clone turned up a few times. The rearrangement joins TRBV10-3 to TRBJ1-1; 8 bases fit TRBD1. The CDR3 is 15 amino acids. After removal of 5 bases from V and 0 bases from J, the junction contained 5 bases not matched to a gene. The germline V gene encodes CDR1 ENHRY and CDR2 SYGVKD. This CDR3 is CAISRGQEMNTEAFF. DNA for the CDR3: TGTGCCATCAGTAGGGGACAGGAGATGAACACTGAAGCTTTCTTT.

The chain couples TRBV10-3 to TRBJ2-7; D not certain. Germline V gene lookup returns CDR1 ENHRY and CDR2 SYGVKD. Trimming removed 6 bases at V and 0 bases at J, with 6 bases between. CDR3 size: 12 residues. As DNA, the CDR3 is TGTGCCATCAGCCCTTCCTCCTACGAGCAGTACTTC. Protein: CAISPSSYEQYF.

V is TRBV10-3 and J is TRBJ2-3; D is perhaps TRBD2 (5 bases). With 10 bases removed from V and 3 bases from J, the gap between germline ends came to 23 bases. This CDR3 is built from 16 residues. Germline CDR1 is ENHRY and CDR2 is SYGVKD. The chain's CDR3 is CATHAEGLRATDTQYF. The CDR3, as DNA: TGTGCCACCCATGCTGAGGGTCTCCGAGCGACAGATACGCAGTATTTT.

Only one count was recorded for this clone. DNA of the CDR3: TGTGCCAGCAGCTTAACTGGACAGAATAGGGGAACATACGAGCAGTACTTC. Protein sequence: CASSLTGQNRGTYEQYF. The V gene is TRBV7-8, the J gene TRBJ2-7; perhaps TRBD1 as D (6 bases). V was cut by 2 bases and J by 4 bases, with 21 bases left in between. In germline, CDR1 is SGHVS, CDR2 FQNEAQ. This CDR3 is 17 amino acids long. Filled out from reference TRBV7-8 and TRBJ2-7, the complete variable domain reads GAGVSQSPRYKVAKRGQDVALRCDPISGHVSLFWYQQALGQGPEFLTYFQNEAQLDKSGLPSDRFFAERPEGSVSTLKIQRTQQEDSAVYLCASSLTGQNRGTYEQYFGPGTRLTVT.

The genes are TRBV25-1 and TRBJ2-5; D might be TRBD1 (6 bases). Germline values: CDR1 MGHDK, CDR2 SYGVNS. The CDR3 is made up of 12 amino acids. Trimming took off 6 bases at V and 3 bases at J, with 8 bases between the two ends. CDR3 bases: TGTGCCAGCAGGGGACACGAAGAGACCCAGTACTTC. Protein sequence: CASRGHEETQYF.

This sequence joins TRBV11-2 and TRBJ1-1; tentative D call: TRBD1 (5 bases). Germline CDR1 and CDR2: SGHAT and FQNNGV. Between the trimmed V and J ends, which lost 4 bases and 1 base, there was a span of 7 bases. This CDR3 has 13 residues. This CDR3 reads CASSSGQNTEAFF. The CDR3 bases are TGTGCCAGCAGCTCCGGACAGAACACTGAAGCTTTCTTT.

V and J are TRBV7-9 and TRBJ2-2; perhaps TRBD1 as D (6 bases). The germline V gene encodes CDR1 SEHNR and CDR2 FQNEAQ (reference sequence). V was trimmed by 5 bases and J by 6 bases, leaving 16 bases between them. The CDR3 length is 15 residues. The CDR3 sequence is CASSPPNRAPGELFF. Here the CDR3 DNA reads TGTGCCAGCAGCCCCCCCAACAGGGCCCCCGGGGAGCTGTTTTTT.

The chain recombines TRBV30 with TRBJ2-3, with 12 bases lining up with TRBD2. CDR1 and CDR2 from the germline V gene are GTSNPN and SVGIG (reference sequence). The J segment lost 1 base and the V segment lost 6 bases, leaving 8 bases of the junction unmatched. There are 16 residues in the CDR3. The CDR3 nucleotides read TGTGCCTGTTCGCCGGGACTAGCGGGTGGCACAGATACGCAGTATTTT. This encodes CACSPGLAGGTDTQYF.

The chain uses TRBV6-5 and TRBJ2-7, with D uncertain. This CDR3 comprises 13 residues. From germline, CDR1 is MNHEY and CDR2 SVGAGI. The V end lost 6 bases, the J end lost 5 bases, and 14 bases lay between the germline ends. For the CDR3, the DNA is TGTGCCAGCAGGCAGACAAACTTCCACGAGCAGTACTTC. This sequence encodes CASRQTNFHEQYF.

Here the CDR3 DNA reads TGTGCCAGCAGCTTATTACTAGCCCCCGGGGAGCTGTTTTTT. As protein: CASSLLLAPGELFF. J is TRBJ2-2 and V is TRBV7-8; D may be TRBD2 (6 bases). The germline V gene has CDR1 SGHVS and CDR2 FQNEAQ. The CDR3 runs 14 residues. V gave up 2 bases and J gave up 6 bases, with 10 bases separating them. Complete variable domain (other parts from reference TRBV7-8 and TRBJ2-2): GAGVSQSPRYKVAKRGQDVALRCDPISGHVSLFWYQQALGQGPEFLTYFQNEAQLDKSGLPSDRFFAERPEGSVSTLKIQRTQQEDSAVYLCASSLLLAPGELFFGEGSRLTVL.

The chain uses TRBV28 and TRBJ2-1; 10 bases align to TRBD1. The V gene's germline CDR1 is MDHEN and CDR2 SYDVKM. The CDR3 has 14 amino acids. Germline trimming cut 6 bases from V and 9 bases from J; bases unmatched to any gene: 8. CDR3 DNA sequence: TGTGCCAGCAGCCTTGGGACAGGGGTGGTTGAGCAGTTCTTC. This codes for CASSLGTGVVEQFF.

The chain is built from TRBV30 and TRBJ2-1; 10 bases line up with TRBD2. V was clipped by 7 bases and J by 9 bases; unmatched bases: 6. CDR3 length: 12 residues. The germline V gene has CDR1 GTSNPN and CDR2 SVGIG (reference sequence). The CDR3 loop reads CALGLAGAEQFF. The CDR3 DNA reads TGTGCCTTGGGGCTAGCGGGAGCTGAGCAGTTCTTC.